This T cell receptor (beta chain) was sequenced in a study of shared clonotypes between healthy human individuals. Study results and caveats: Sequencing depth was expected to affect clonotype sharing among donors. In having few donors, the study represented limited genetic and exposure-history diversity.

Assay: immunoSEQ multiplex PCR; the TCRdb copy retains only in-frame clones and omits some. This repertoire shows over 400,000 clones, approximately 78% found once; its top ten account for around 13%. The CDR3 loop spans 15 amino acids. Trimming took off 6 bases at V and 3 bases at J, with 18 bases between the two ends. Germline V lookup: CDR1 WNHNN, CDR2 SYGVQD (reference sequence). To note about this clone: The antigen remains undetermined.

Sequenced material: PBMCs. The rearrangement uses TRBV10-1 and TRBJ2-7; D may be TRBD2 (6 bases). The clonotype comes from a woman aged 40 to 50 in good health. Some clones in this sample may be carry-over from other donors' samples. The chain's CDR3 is CASRQKTRMVYEQYF. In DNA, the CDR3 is TGCGCCAGCAGGCAAAAGACTAGGATGGTCTACGAGCAGTACTTC.